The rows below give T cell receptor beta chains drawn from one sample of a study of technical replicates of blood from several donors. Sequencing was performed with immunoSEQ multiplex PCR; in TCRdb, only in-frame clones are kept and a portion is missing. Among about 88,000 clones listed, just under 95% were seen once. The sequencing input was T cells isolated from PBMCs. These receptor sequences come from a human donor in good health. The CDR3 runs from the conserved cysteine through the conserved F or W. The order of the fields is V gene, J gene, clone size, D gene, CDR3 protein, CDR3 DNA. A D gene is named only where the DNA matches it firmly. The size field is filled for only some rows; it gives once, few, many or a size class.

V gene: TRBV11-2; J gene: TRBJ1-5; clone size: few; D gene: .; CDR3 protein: CASSLDRGGNQPQHF; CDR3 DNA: TGTGCCAGCAGCTTAGACAGGGGCGGCAATCAGCCCCAGCATTTT
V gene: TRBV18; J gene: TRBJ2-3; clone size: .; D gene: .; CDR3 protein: CASSPDLATDTQYF; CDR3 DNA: TGTGCCAGCTCACCAGACCTAGCCACAGATACGCAGTATTTT
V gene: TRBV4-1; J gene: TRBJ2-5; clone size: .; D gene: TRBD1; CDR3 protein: CASSQARGQQETQYF; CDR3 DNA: TGCGCCAGCAGCCAAGCCAGGGGGCAACAAGAGACCCAGTACTTC
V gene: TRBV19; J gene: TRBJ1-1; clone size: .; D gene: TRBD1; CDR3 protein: CASSRNRDRGSEAFF; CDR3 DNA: TGTGCCAGTAGTAGAAACCGGGACAGGGGGTCTGAAGCTTTCTTT
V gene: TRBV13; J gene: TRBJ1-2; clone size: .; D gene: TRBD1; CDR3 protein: CASSTGQGALMVSGYTF; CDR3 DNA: TGTGCCAGCAGCACAGGACAGGGGGCTTTAATGGTGAGCGGCTACACCTTC
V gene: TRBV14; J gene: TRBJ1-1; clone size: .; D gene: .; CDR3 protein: CASSPGNWAYGTEAFF; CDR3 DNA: TGTGCCAGCAGCCCGGGAAACTGGGCCTATGGCACTGAAGCTTTCTTT
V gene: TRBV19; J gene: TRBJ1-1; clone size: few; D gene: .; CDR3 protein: CASTHRRLDTEAFF; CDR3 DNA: TGTGCCAGTACTCATAGGAGGTTGGACACTGAAGCTTTCTTT
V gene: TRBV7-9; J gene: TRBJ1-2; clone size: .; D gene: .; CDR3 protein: CASSLGGAVGYTF; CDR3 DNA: TGTGCCAGCAGCTTAGGTGGAGCGGTCGGCTACACCTTC
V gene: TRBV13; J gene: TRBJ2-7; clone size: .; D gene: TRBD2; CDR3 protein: CASSQGASGARSYEQYF; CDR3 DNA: TGTGCCAGCAGCCAAGGGGCTAGCGGGGCCCGATCCTACGAGCAGTACTTC
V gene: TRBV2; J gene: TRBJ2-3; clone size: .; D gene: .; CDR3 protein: CASIRYLLTDTQYF; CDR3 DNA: TGTGCCAGCATCCGCTATCTGCTTACAGATACGCAGTATTTT
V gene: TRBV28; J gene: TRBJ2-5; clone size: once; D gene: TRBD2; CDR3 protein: CASSNPSGRRETQYF; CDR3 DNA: TGTGCCAGCAGTAACCCAAGCGGGAGGAGAGAGACCCAGTACTTC
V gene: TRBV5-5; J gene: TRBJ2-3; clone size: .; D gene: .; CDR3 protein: CASSIGRGGRTDTQYF; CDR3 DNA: TGTGCCAGCAGCATTGGGAGGGGGGGGAGAACAGATACGCAGTATTTT
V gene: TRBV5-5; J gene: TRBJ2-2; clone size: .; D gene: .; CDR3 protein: CASSLNRVSTRTGELFF; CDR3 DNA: TGTGCCAGCAGCCTTAATCGGGTCTCGACTAGGACCGGGGAGCTGTTTTTT
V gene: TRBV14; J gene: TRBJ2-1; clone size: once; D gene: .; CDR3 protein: CASSTWTVEQFF; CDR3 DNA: TGTGCCAGCAGCACATGGACAGTCGAGCAGTTCTTC
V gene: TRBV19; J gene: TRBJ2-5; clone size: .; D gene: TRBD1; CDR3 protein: CASSRGQGWETQYF; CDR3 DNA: TGTGCCAGTAGTCGTGGACAGGGATGGGAGACCCAGTACTTC
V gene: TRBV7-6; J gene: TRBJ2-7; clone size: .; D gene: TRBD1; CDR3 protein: CASSLGGGLSYEQYF; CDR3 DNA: TGTGCCAGCAGCTTAGGAGGGGGCCTCTCCTACGAGCAGTACTTC
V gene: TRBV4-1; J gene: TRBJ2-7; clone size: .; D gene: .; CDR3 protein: CASSRTPGTLSFPREQYF; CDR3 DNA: TGCGCCAGCAGCCGCACGCCCGGGACACTTTCTTTCCCCCGCGAGCAGTACTTC
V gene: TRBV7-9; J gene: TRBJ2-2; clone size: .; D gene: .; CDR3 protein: CASSPLGALTGELFF; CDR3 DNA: TGTGCCAGCAGCCCCCTGGGGGCGCTCACCGGGGAGCTGTTTTTT
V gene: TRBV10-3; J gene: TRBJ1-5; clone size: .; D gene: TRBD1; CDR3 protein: CAISGGTGNQPQHF; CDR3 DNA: TGTGCCATCAGTGGGGGGACAGGCAATCAGCCCCAGCATTTT
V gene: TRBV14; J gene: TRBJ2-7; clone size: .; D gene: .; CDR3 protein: CASSQDSRELGEQYF; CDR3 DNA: TGTGCCAGCAGCCAAGATTCGCGGGAATTAGGCGAGCAGTACTTC
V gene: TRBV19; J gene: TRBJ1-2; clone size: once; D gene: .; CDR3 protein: CASSIGQANYGYTF; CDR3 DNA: TGTGCCAGTAGTATCGGCCAGGCAAACTATGGCTACACCTTC
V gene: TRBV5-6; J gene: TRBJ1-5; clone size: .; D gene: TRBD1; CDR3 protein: CASSKRQGSRVYSNQPQHF; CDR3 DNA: TGTGCCAGCAGCAAGAGACAGGGGAGTCGGGTATATAGCAATCAGCCCCAGCATTTT
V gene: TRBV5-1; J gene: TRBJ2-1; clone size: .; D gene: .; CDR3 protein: CASIRETGISDEQFF; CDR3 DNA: TGCGCCAGCATTAGGGAAACAGGAATCTCCGATGAGCAGTTCTTC
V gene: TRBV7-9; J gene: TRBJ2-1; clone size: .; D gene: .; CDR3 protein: CASSFSSGYEQFF; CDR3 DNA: TGTGCCAGCAGCTTTAGTTCGGGGTATGAGCAGTTCTTC
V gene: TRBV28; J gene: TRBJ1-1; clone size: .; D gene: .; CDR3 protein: CASSLIDRLNTEAFF; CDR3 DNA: TGTGCCAGCAGTTTAATCGACAGACTGAACACTGAAGCTTTCTTT
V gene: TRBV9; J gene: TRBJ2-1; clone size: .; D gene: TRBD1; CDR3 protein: CASSVWQGAGEQFF; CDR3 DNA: TGTGCCAGCAGCGTATGGCAGGGGGCGGGTGAGCAGTTCTTC
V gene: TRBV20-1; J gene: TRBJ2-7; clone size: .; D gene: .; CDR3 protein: CSARLAVEQYF; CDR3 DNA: TGCAGTGCTCGATTAGCGGTTGAGCAGTACTTC
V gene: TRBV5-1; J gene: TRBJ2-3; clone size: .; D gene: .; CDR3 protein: CASSFTGLGTDTQYF; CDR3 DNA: TGCGCCAGCAGCTTTACAGGGTTAGGCACAGATACGCAGTATTTT
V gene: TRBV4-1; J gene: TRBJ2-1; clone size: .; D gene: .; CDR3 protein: CASSPRGRGGRVDEQFF; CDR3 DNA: TGCGCCAGCAGCCCCAGGGGGCGGGGGGGCAGGGTCGATGAGCAGTTCTTC
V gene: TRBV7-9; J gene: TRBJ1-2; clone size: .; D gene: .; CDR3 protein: CASSLDSPSYGYTF; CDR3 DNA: TGTGCCAGCAGCTTAGACAGCCCGAGCTATGGCTACACCTTC
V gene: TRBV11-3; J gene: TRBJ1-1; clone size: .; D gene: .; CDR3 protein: CASSLVADLNTEAFF; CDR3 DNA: TGTGCCAGCAGCTTAGTTGCGGACTTGAACACTGAAGCTTTCTTT
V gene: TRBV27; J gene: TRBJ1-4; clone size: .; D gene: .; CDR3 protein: CASSLLGRGKLFF; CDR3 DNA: TGTGCCAGCAGTTTATTAGGCCGAGGAAAACTGTTTTTT
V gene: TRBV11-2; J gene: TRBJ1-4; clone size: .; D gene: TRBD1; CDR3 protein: CASSPTDRANEKLFF; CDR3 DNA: TGTGCCAGCAGCCCGACGGACAGGGCGAATGAAAAACTGTTTTTT
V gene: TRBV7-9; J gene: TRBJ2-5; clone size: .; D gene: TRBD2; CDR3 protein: CASSSLTSGLGKETQYF; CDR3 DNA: TGTGCCAGCAGCTCCCTGACTAGCGGGCTTGGGAAAGAGACCCAGTACTTC
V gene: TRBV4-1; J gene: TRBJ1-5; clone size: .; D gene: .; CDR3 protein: CASSQAVDQPQHF; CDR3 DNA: TGCGCCAGCAGCCAAGCTGTAGATCAGCCCCAGCATTTT
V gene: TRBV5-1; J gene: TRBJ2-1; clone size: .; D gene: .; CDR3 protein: CASSQLELYNEQFF; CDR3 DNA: TGCGCCAGCAGCCAACTAGAGCTCTACAATGAGCAGTTCTTC
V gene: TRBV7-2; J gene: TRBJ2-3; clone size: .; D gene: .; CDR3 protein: CASSPNIRGKADTQYF; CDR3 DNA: TGTGCCAGCAGCCCGAACATTAGGGGGAAGGCAGATACGCAGTATTTT
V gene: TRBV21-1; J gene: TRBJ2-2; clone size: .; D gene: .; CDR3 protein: CASSKDVGVYNTGELFF; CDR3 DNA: TGTGCCAGCAGCAAAGACGTGGGAGTTTATAACACCGGGGAGCTGTTTTTT
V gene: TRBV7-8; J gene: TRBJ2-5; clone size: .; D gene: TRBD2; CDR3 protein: CASSLAPRGMAGGGETQYF; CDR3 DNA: TGTGCCAGCAGCTTAGCGCCTAGAGGAATGGCGGGAGGGGGAGAGACCCAGTACTTC
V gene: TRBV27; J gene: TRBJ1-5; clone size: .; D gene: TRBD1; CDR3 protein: CASSSRTGASNQPQHF; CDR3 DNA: TGTGCCAGCAGCTCTCGGACAGGGGCTAGCAATCAGCCCCAGCATTTT
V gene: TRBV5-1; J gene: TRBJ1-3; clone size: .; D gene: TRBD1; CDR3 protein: CASSSNPRDRASGNTIYF; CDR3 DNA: TGCGCCAGCAGCTCAAACCCCCGGGACAGAGCCTCTGGAAACACCATATATTTT
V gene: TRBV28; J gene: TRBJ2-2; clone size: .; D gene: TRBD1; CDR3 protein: CASSLTGGHTGELFF; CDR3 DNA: TGTGCCAGCAGTTTGACAGGGGGCCACACCGGGGAGCTGTTTTTT
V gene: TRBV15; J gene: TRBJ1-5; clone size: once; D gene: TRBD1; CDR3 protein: CATSTGTGLNQPQHF; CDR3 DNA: TGTGCCACCAGCACCGGGACAGGGCTCAATCAGCCCCAGCATTTT
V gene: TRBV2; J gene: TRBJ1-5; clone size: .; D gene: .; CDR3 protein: CASTLDSWVQPQHF; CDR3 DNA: TGTGCCAGCACCTTGGACAGTTGGGTTCAGCCCCAGCATTTT
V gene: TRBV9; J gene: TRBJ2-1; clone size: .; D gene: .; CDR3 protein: CASSGGEGPYNEQFF; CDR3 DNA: TGTGCCAGCAGCGGCGGAGAAGGCCCCTACAATGAGCAGTTCTTC
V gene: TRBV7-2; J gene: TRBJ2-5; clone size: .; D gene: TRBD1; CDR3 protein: CASSSGTGGFGAETQYF; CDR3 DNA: TGTGCCAGCAGCTCTGGGACAGGGGGTTTTGGCGCAGAGACCCAGTACTTC
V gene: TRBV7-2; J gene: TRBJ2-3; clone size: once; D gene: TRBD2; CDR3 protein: CASSSFGGYSGGTDTQYF; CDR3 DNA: TGTGCCAGCAGCTCCTTTGGCGGTTATAGCGGGGGCACAGATACGCAGTATTTT
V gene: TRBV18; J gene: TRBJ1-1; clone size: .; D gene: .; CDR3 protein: CASSPWGADTEAFF; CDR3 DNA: TGTGCCAGCTCACCTTGGGGCGCGGACACTGAAGCTTTCTTT
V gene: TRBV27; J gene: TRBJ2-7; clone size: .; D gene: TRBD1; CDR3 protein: CASSADRGSYEQYF; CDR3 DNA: TGTGCCAGCAGTGCGGACAGGGGTTCCTACGAGCAGTACTTC
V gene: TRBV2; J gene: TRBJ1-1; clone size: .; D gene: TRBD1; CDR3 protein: CASILVTGAEAFF; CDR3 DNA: TGTGCCAGCATCTTAGTAACAGGGGCTGAAGCTTTCTTT
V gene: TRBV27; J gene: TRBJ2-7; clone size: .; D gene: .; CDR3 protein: CASSLSLSASSYEQYF; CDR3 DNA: TGTGCCAGCAGTTTATCGTTATCCGCGAGCTCCTACGAGCAGTACTTC
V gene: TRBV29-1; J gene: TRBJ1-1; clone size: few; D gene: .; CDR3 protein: CSVDYRELNTEAFF; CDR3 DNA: TGCAGCGTGGATTACAGGGAACTGAACACTGAAGCTTTCTTT
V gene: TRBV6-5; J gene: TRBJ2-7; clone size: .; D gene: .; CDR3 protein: CASSYNKGGYEQYF; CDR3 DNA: TGTGCCAGCAGTTACAACAAAGGGGGCTACGAGCAGTACTTC
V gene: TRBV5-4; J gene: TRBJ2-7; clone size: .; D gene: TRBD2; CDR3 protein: CASSSGTNVYEQYF; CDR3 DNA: TGTGCCAGCAGTTCCGGGACTAACGTCTACGAGCAGTACTTC